Below, 26 T cell receptor beta chains from the same sample are listed, as sequenced in a study of blood T cell repertoires in COVID-19. The data were produced by immunoSEQ multiplex PCR, yet TCRdb's version contains in-frame clones alone and is incomplete. Of roughly 88,000 clones in the sample, around 75% were seen once. The sequencing input was peripheral blood. These receptors were collected from a woman older than 75 with active or convalescent COVID-19.

V is TRBV30 and J is TRBJ1-5; TRBD1 is a possible D gene (6 bases). The germline V and J ends were trimmed by 3 bases and 7 bases, with 16 bases remaining between them. From germline, CDR1 is GTSNPN and CDR2 SVGIG (reference sequence). This CDR3 region has 14 residues. For the CDR3, the DNA is TGTGCCTGGAGAGGACCAGGGGAAGCGCAGCCCCAGCATTTT. It translates to CAWRGPGEAQPQHF.

This clone has a handful of counts. The rearrangement links TRBV2 to TRBJ2-2, with TRBD2 identical over 7 bases. The ends lost 8 bases at V and 5 bases at J; junction bases unmatched: 14. This CDR3 spans 16 amino acids. Germline V gene sequence: CDR1 SNHLY, CDR2 FYNNEI. CDR3 nucleotide sequence: TGTGCCAGCCGTCGACTAGCCGGGCCGGGAACCGGGGAGCTGTTTTTT. Translating it yields CASRRLAGPGTGELFF.

The genes are TRBV6-5 and TRBJ1-1; TRBD1 aligns across 7 bases. CDR1 is MNHEY, CDR2 SVGAGI, per germline. This CDR3 contains 15 residues. The V segment lost 5 bases and the J segment 1 base; nucleotides outside the gene matches: 7. The CDR3 region has the DNA TGTGCCAGCAGTCCAGGGGGTTTAGGGAACACTGAAGCTTTCTTT. Protein product: CASSPGGLGNTEAFF.

DNA for the CDR3: TGTGCCAGCAGCCAAGAAGGGGGTAGTCTCTACGAGCAGTACTTC. Encoded protein: CASSQEGGSLYEQYF. This chain joins TRBV3-1 (or the pseudogene TRBV3-2) and TRBJ2-7; tentative D call: TRBD1 (6 bases). This CDR3 has 15 amino acids. V was trimmed by 0 bases and J by 3 bases, leaving 12 bases between them. CDR1 is LGHDT and CDR2 is YNNKEL in the germline V gene (reference sequence).

The genes are TRBV15 and TRBJ1-4; D call uncertain. Germline lookup yields CDR1 LNHNV and CDR2 YYDKDF (reference sequence). V was trimmed by 1 base and J by 2 bases, leaving 8 bases between them. CDR3 length: 15 residues. The CDR3 nucleotides are TGTGCCACCAGCAGAGGGGGAGGGACTAATGAAAAACTGTTTTTT. It yields the protein CATSRGGGTNEKLFF.

As for this clone: One junction end does not reproduce the germline sequence, and a read error may be involved. The rearrangement links TRBV18 to TRBJ1-5, with D possibly TRBD1 on 5 matching bases. The CDR3 is 15 amino acids. Germline CDR1 KGHSH, CDR2 LQKENI. The CDR3 DNA sequence: TGTGCCAGCTCACCGATGGGGCATTCGGATCAACCCCAGCATTTT. Amino acid sequence: CASSPMGHSDQPQHF.

The rearrangement joins TRBV5-1 to TRBJ1-2; possibly TRBD1 for D (6 bases). This CDR3 has 17 amino acids. CDR1 is SGHRS, CDR2 YFSETQ, per germline. With 0 bases removed from V and 4 bases from J, the gap between germline ends came to 19 bases. The CDR3 sequence is CASSLAPYQGSGYGYTF. The CDR3, as DNA: TGCGCCAGCAGCTTGGCCCCATATCAGGGGTCAGGCTATGGCTACACCTTC. Drawing the rest from reference TRBV5-1 and TRBJ1-2, the complete variable domain is KAGVTQTPRYLIKTRGQQVTLSCSPISGHRSVSWYQQTPGQGLQFLFEYFSETQRNKGNFPGRFSGRQFSNSRSEMNVSTLELGDSALYLCASSLAPYQGSGYGYTFGSGTRLTVV.

The chain uses TRBV6-5 and TRBJ1-1, with D uncertain. Germline CDR1 reads MNHEY; CDR2 reads SVGAGI. Trimming cost V 0 bases and J 0 bases, with 11 bases left between them. CDR3 length: 16 residues. The CDR3 DNA reads TGTGCCAGCAGTTACTCGAGTGGAGTCTTGAACACTGAAGCTTTCTTT. Translated: CASSYSSGVLNTEAFF.

This clone occurred once. The rearrangement joins TRBV12-3 or TRBV12-4 to TRBJ2-1, with TRBD2 identical over 10 bases. V trimming: 4 bases; J trimming: 9 bases; junction bases outside the gene matches: 3. The length of the CDR3 is 13 residues. The CDR3 bases are TGTGCCAGCAGTTCTCAGCGGGGGGGTGAGCAGTTCTTC. Amino acid sequence: CASSSQRGGEQFF.

This CDR3 reads CASSLGDRATYGYTF. Written as DNA, the CDR3 is TGTGCCAGCAGCTTAGGGGACAGGGCGACCTATGGCTACACCTTC. The chain recombines TRBV7-6 with TRBJ1-2; TRBD1 agrees at 9 bases. Trimming at V came to 1 base and at J to 4 bases, leaving 4 bases not matched to a gene. This CDR3 has 15 amino acids. Germline lookup yields CDR1 SGHVS and CDR2 FNYEAQ.

V gene TRBV30 combines with J gene TRBJ1-2; 8 nucleotides match TRBD1. The CDR3 totals 16 residues. With V trimmed by 8 bases and J by 5 bases, 19 bases remained unmatched. Germline CDR1 is GTSNPN and CDR2 is SVGIG (reference sequence). CDR3 nucleotides: TGTGCCGGGAAACCGGACAGGGAGAGAAATAGGTATGGCTACACCTTC. Translating gives CAGKPDRERNRYGYTF.

The CDR3 coding sequence is TGTGCCACCAGTGACCCTCCGGGACAGGGTGGAGAGACCCAGTACTTC. Translating it yields CATSDPPGQGGETQYF. The V and J genes are TRBV24-1 and TRBJ2-5; 9 bases align to TRBD1. The CDR3 spans 16 residues. Trimming removed 4 bases from V and 4 bases from J; junction bases left unmatched: 9. The V gene's germline CDR1 is KGHDR and CDR2 SFDVKD.

The chain employs TRBV3-1 (or the pseudogene TRBV3-2) and TRBJ2-7, with 7 bases that match TRBD2. The CDR3 totals 14 residues. J was trimmed by 2 bases and V by 4 bases; bases with no gene match: 5. Germline-derived CDR1 and CDR2 are LGHDT and YNNKEL (reference sequence). The CDR3 spells CASSREGGAYEQYF. In DNA form, the CDR3 reads TGTGCCAGCAGCCGGGAGGGAGGGGCCTACGAGCAGTACTTC.

The chain is built from TRBV25-1 and TRBJ1-1; D is unresolved. Germline V gene data show CDR1 as MGHDK and CDR2 as SYGVNS. With 4 bases removed from V and 1 base from J, the gap between germline ends came to 7 bases. The CDR3 is made up of 13 amino acids. The CDR3 DNA follows: TGTGCCAGCAGTGCTGCAGGGAACACTGAAGCTTTCTTT. Translating gives CASSAAGNTEAFF.

This sequence joins TRBV19 and TRBJ2-6; D possibly corresponds to TRBD2 (5 bases). The germline gives CDR1 LNHDA, CDR2 SQIVND (reference sequence). The CDR3 is 15 residues long. The V gene lost 5 bases and the J gene lost 0 bases, with 8 bases spanning the gap. CDR3 in DNA: TGTGCCAGTAGTCGGGGAACCTCTGGGGCCAACGTCCTGACTTTC. Protein product: CASSRGTSGANVLTF.

V and J are TRBV19 and TRBJ2-4; TRBD2 matches at 8 bases. CDR3 size: 18 residues. Losses at the gene ends were 3 bases for V and 0 bases for J; bases not matched to a gene: 10. Germline values: CDR1 LNHDA, CDR2 SQIVND (reference sequence). In DNA, the CDR3 is TGTGCCAGTAGTATGAGGCAGCGGGGGATCCTAGCCAAAAACATTCAGTACTTC. Residues: CASSMRQRGILAKNIQYF. The full variable domain, rest sourced from reference TRBV19 and TRBJ2-4, is DGGITQSPKYLFRKEGQNVTLSCEQNLNHDAMYWYRQDPGQGLRLIYYSQIVNDFQKGDIAEGYSVSREKKESFPLTVTSAQKNPTAFYLCASSMRQRGILAKNIQYFGAGTRLSVL.

The rearrangement uses TRBV7-8 and TRBJ2-7; possibly TRBD1 for D (5 bases). This CDR3 is built from 14 residues. Trimming took off 1 base at V and 3 bases at J, with 10 bases between the two ends. CDR1 and CDR2 (germline): SGHVS, FQNEAQ. The CDR3 loop reads CASSLGQYNYEQYF. In DNA form, the CDR3 reads TGTGCCAGCAGCTTAGGACAGTACAACTACGAGCAGTACTTC. Supplemented by reference TRBV7-8 and TRBJ2-7, the full variable domain reads GAGVSQSPRYKVAKRGQDVALRCDPISGHVSLFWYQQALGQGPEFLTYFQNEAQLDKSGLPSDRFFAERPEGSVSTLKIQRTQQEDSAVYLCASSLGQYNYEQYFGPGTRLTVT.

V usage is TRBV6-2 or TRBV6-3 and J usage is TRBJ1-6, with 7 bases matching TRBD1. The V gene end was trimmed by 5 bases and the J gene end by 10 bases; junction bases not matched to a gene: 20. Germline V gene data show CDR1 as MNHEY and CDR2 as SVGEGT. This CDR3 has 18 amino acids. The CDR3 sequence: CASSQTRTLGGVTSPLHF. CDR3 in DNA: TGTGCCAGCAGTCAAACACGAACCTTAGGGGGCGTGACGTCACCCCTCCACTTT.

This clone was picked up a small number of times. The rearrangement uses TRBV6-5 and TRBJ2-5; the D is unclear. Germline V gene data show CDR1 as MNHEY and CDR2 as SVGAGI. V dropped 0 bases and J dropped 5 bases, with 7 bases sitting between them. The CDR3 is 13 amino acids. The CDR3: CASSYSRQETQYF. CDR3 DNA: TGTGCCAGCAGTTACTCTCGCCAGGAGACCCAGTACTTC.

The chain joins TRBV13 to TRBJ1-6, with D perhaps TRBD1 (6 bases). The CDR3 is 14 amino acids. CDR1 and CDR2 (germline): PRHDT, FYEKMQ (reference sequence). V was clipped by 8 bases and J by 9 bases, with 17 bases between them. The CDR3 DNA sequence: TGTGCCAGCCGGAAACAGGGTAGGAGTTCACCCCTCCACTTT. This gives the protein CASRKQGRSSPLHF.

The chain joins TRBV19 to TRBJ1-4, with TRBD1 matching over 9 bases. Germline CDR1 and CDR2: LNHDA and SQIVND (reference sequence). V lost 5 bases to trimming and J lost 5 bases; unmatched junction nucleotides: 3. CDR3 length: 14 residues. The CDR3 coding sequence is TGTGCCAGTAGTGTCGGGACAGGGAATGAAAAACTGTTTTTT. This sequence encodes CASSVGTGNEKLFF.

The chain employs TRBV2 and TRBJ2-2, with a weak D call TRBD1 (5 bases). This CDR3 spans 13 amino acids. The germline V gene has CDR1 SNHLY and CDR2 FYNNEI. Trimming took 6 bases from V and 4 from J, leaving 9 bases between them. CDR3 coding DNA: TGTGCCAGCAGACAGGATGGCACCGGGGAGCTGTTTTTT. Its protein is CASRQDGTGELFF.

The chain joins TRBV9 to TRBJ2-1; a weak D match, TRBD1 (6 bases). Deletions cut 4 bases from V and 2 bases from J, with 22 bases between. CDR1 is SGDLS, CDR2 YYNGEE, per germline. This CDR3 contains 18 residues. DNA of the CDR3: TGTGCCAGCAGCACACGACGAGAGAGGACAGAGACCTACAATGAGCAGTTCTTC. Its translation: CASSTRRERTETYNEQFF.

CDR3 protein: CASSQVSGSRDEQFF. CDR3 bases: TGCGCCAGCAGCCAAGTGAGCGGGAGTAGAGATGAGCAGTTCTTC. The genes are TRBV4-3 and TRBJ2-1; the match to TRBD2 covers 8 bases. J gave up 8 bases and V 1 base, and 7 bases lay outside the gene matches. This CDR3 contains 15 residues. Per the germline V gene, CDR1 is LGHNA and CDR2 is YSLEER.

The chain uses TRBV7-9 and TRBJ1-2; the match to TRBD1 covers 8 bases. The CDR3 totals 13 residues. The trim removed 6 bases at V and 3 bases at J, leaving 3 bases unmatched. Germline CDR1 reads SEHNR; CDR2 reads FQNEAQ (reference sequence). The CDR3 loop reads CASRPDRDYGYTF. For the CDR3, the DNA is TGTGCCAGCAGGCCGGACAGGGACTATGGCTACACCTTC.

The chain carries TRBV2 and TRBJ1-2; no clear D. Germline loops: CDR1 SNHLY, CDR2 FYNNEI. Trimming stripped 9 bases from V and 4 bases from J, with 15 bases between. The CDR3 covers 13 residues. The CDR3 DNA reads TGTGCCAGTTTTCGGGAAGGGATCTATGGCTACACCTTC. Amino acids: CASFREGIYGYTF.